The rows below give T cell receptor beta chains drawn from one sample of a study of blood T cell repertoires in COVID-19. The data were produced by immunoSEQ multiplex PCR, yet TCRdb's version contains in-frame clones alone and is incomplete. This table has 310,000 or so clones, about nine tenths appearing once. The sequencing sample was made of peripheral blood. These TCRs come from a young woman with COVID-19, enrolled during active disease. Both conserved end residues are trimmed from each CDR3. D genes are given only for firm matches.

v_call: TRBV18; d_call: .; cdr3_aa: ASSLAGQGLVYEQY
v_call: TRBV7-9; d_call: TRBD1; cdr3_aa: ASSPGLGQGNEKLF
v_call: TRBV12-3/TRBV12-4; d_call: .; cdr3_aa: ASSATGRTEAF
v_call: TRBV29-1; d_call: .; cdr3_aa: SVEDNNSGANVLT
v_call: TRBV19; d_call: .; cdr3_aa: ASSGKGGGGYT
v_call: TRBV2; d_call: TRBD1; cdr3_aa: ASQPDRGLGNTIY
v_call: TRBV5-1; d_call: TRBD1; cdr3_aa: ASSWGQASTDTQY
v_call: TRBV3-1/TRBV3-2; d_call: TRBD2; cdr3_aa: ASSLGLAAPGLY
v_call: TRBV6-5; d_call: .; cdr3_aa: ASSYAQGGTGELF
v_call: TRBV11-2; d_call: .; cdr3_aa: ASSLGGYYGYT
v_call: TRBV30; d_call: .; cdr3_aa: ALSDRPNTGELF
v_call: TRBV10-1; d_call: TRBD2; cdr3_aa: ASSEAGTSGFGEQF
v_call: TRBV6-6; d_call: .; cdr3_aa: ASSQGVAGEQY
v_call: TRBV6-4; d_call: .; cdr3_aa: ASSDSSGYT
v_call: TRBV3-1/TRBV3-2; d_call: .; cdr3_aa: ASSPSGSRYNEQF
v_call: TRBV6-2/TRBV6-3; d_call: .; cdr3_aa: ASSPQGGGEAF
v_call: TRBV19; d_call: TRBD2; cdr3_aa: ASSIDPTSGRDEQY
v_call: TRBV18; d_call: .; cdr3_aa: ASSLNIGGGTANEKLF
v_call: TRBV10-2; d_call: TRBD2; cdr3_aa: ASSDPTSGYEQY
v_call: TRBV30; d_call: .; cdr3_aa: AWSVRGTRTTGERF
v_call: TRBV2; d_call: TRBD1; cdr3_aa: ASKMDRAGNTIY
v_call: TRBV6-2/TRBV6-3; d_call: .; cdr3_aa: ASSPLDYEQY
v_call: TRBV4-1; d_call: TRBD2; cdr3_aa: ASSQGLAGVREQY
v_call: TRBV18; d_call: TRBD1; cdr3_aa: ASSPGSGTGSHGYT
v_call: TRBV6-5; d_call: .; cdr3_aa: ASSYSGTSQGEQY
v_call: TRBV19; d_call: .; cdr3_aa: ASTRQAQGVGNQPQH
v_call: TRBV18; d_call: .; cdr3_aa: ASSPVGAGGNQPQH
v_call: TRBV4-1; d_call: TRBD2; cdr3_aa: ASSQGSAGVLQETQY
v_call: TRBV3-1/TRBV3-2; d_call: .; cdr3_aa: ASSLGETQY
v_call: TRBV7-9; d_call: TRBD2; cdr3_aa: ASTNVRGLAGGEQY
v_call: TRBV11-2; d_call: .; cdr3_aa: ASSFMGQNTGELF
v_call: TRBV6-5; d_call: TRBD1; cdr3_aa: ASSSRGQAKNIQY
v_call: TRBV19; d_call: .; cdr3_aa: ASRPRVAGDEQF
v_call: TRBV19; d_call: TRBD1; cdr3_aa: ASRQSGTGGAETQY
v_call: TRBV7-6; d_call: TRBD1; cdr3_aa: ASSPAGQGNSPLH
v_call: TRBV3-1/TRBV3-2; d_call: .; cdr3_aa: ASSPSAGNTEAF
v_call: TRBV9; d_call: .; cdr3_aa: ASSAGRGNTEAF
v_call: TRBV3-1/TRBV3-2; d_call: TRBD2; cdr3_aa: ASSQDLGRAGHEQY
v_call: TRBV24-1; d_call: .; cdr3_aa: ATSDFQGSGYT
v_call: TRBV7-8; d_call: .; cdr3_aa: ASSLGQHTGELF
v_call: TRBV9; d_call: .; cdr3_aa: ASSASGLTNTEAF
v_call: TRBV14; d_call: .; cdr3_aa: ASSPTDSTDTQY
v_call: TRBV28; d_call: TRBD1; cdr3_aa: ASSLGRGLNGYT
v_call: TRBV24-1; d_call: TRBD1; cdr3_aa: ATSDGTAYEQY
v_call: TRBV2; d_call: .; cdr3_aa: ASRQGDIEKLF
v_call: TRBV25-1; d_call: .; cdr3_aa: ASTGRTEAF
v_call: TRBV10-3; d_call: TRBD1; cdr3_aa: AISIQGARGYT
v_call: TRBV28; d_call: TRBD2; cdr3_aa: ASSFGREDKNEQY
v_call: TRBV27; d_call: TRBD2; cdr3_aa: ASSTREGQDEQY
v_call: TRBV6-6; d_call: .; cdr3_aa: ASITGEGGQPQH
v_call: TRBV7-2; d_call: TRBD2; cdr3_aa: ASSLLAGANEQF
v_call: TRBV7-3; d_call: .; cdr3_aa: ASGGRLDLEETQY
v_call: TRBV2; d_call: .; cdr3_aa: ASSTGHRTDTQY
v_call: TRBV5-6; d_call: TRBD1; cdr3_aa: ASSLAGQGANKPSYEQY
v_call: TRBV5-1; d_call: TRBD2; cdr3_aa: ASSLGGLAGVDTQY
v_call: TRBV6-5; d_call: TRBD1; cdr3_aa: ASSYPDREATDTQY
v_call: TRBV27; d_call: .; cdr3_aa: ASSLGLRYEQY